Following are 28 T cell receptor beta chains from one sample sequenced in a study of T cell responses to AZD1222 COVID-19 vaccine. Profiled with immunoSEQ multiplex PCR; TCRdb holds only in-frame clones, not every one. The table lists about 28,000 clones, roughly 90% of them singletons. Specimen: peripheral blood, collected on day 0 of AZD1222 vaccination. The receptors originated from an adult in good health.

This chain uses TRBV7-8 with TRBJ2-2; D remains ambiguous. The CDR3 totals 14 residues. Germline CDR1 reads SGHVS; CDR2 reads FQNEAQ. V lost 1 base to trimming and J lost 5 bases, with 8 bases between them. The CDR3: CASSLVQETGELFF. CDR3 bases: TGTGCCAGCAGCTTAGTACAAGAGACCGGGGAGCTGTTTTTT.

The V gene is TRBV10-3, the J gene TRBJ2-1, with 8 bases identical to TRBD2. The junction had 8 bases not matched to a gene; V was cut back by 3 bases and J by 1 base. CDR1 and CDR2 from the germline V gene are ENHRY and SYGVKD. The CDR3 contains 17 residues. The DNA of the CDR3 is TGTGCCATCAGTGACCCCGGGGAGCGGGGGTCCTACAATGAGCAGTTCTTC. Residues: CAISDPGERGSYNEQFF.

The chain employs TRBV19 and TRBJ2-1; TRBD2 agrees at 8 bases. From germline, CDR1 is LNHDA and CDR2 SQIVND (reference sequence). V dropped 0 bases and J dropped 2; count of bases not matched to a gene: 9. The CDR3 covers 18 residues. CDR3 DNA sequence: TGTGCCAGTAGTATAGAGTTTCGCCTAGCGGGTACCTACAATGAGCAGTTCTTC. It encodes CASSIEFRLAGTYNEQFF.

The J gene is TRBJ1-5, the V gene TRBV4-3, with D possibly being TRBD1 (5 bases). This CDR3 spans 16 amino acids. Germline V gives CDR1 LGHNA, CDR2 YSLEER. V was clipped by 0 bases and J by 4 bases, with 13 bases between them. CDR3 DNA sequence: TGCGCCAGCAGCCAAGATTGGGGGTGGGGTAATCAGCCCCAGCATTTT. It yields the protein CASSQDWGWGNQPQHF.

This clone was picked up a small number of times. This chain links TRBV25-1 with TRBJ1-6; 8 bases are a match to TRBD1. This CDR3 has 18 residues. The V and J ends lost 3 bases and 10 bases, in that order; junction bases with no gene match: 17. CDR1 and CDR2 from the germline V gene are MGHDK and SYGVNS. The CDR3 coding sequence is TGTGCCAGCAGTGAGCCGGGAACCGGGACAGGCTTAGGGTCACCCCTCCACTTT. Residues: CASSEPGTGTGLGSPLHF.

This sequence joins TRBV5-1 and TRBJ1-2, with TRBD1 matching over 10 bases. The CDR3 extends over 14 amino acids. J was trimmed by 4 bases and V by 4 bases; bases with no gene match: 4. CDR1 is SGHRS and CDR2 is YFSETQ in the germline V gene. Here the CDR3 DNA reads TGCGCCAGCAGCCTTGGGGACAGGGGCTATGGCTACACCTTC. Amino acids: CASSLGDRGYGYTF.

The V call is TRBV4-2, the J call TRBJ2-1, with D unresolved. This CDR3 has 14 residues. Germline V CDR1 and CDR2: LGHNA, YNFKEQ. V lost 1 base to trimming and J lost 8 bases, with 12 bases between them. CDR3 DNA: TGTGCCAGCAGCCAAGTAGAGGTTAGGTATGAGCAGTTCTTC. Amino acid sequence: CASSQVEVRYEQFF.

V and J are TRBV29-1 and TRBJ1-2, with D perhaps matching TRBD1 (6 bases). The ends were cut back, 6 bases at V and 4 bases at J, with 12 bases in the middle. The CDR3 extends over 12 amino acids. Germline assignment: CDR1 SQVTM and CDR2 ANQGSEA. The CDR3 loop is CSVHRVPYGYTF. CDR3 in DNA: TGCAGCGTCCACAGGGTCCCCTATGGCTACACCTTC. The full variable domain, rest sourced from reference TRBV29-1 and TRBJ1-2, is SAVISQKPSRDICQRGTSLTIQCQVDSQVTMMFWYRQQPGQSLTLIATANQGSEATYESGFVIDKFPISRPNLTFSTLTVSNMSPEDSSIYLCSVHRVPYGYTFGSGTRLTVV.

V is TRBV28 and J is TRBJ2-5; D ambiguous. The CDR3 is 16 residues long. CDR1 and CDR2 from the germline V gene are MDHEN and SYDVKM. The V and J ends lost 2 bases and 3 bases respectively, with 16 bases between them. CDR3 amino acids: CASSLTSYRTKETQYF. DNA for the CDR3: TGTGCCAGCAGTTTAACGTCGTACAGAACCAAAGAGACCCAGTACTTC.

V usage is TRBV6-2 or TRBV6-3 and J usage is TRBJ1-1; D possibly corresponds to TRBD1 (5 bases). The CDR3 is made up of 13 amino acids. V lost 4 bases, J lost 6 bases, and 12 bases lay in between. Germline CDR1 is MNHEY and CDR2 is SVGEGT. The CDR3 region has the DNA TGTGCCAGCAGTTCCCGGGACGTTTCTGAAGCTTTCTTT. Translation gives CASSSRDVSEAFF.

The chain recombines TRBV7-8 with TRBJ2-7; TRBD2 matches at 14 bases. V lost 5 bases, J lost 4 bases, and 7 bases stayed unmatched. The germline V gene has CDR1 SGHVS and CDR2 FQNEAQ. The length of the CDR3 is 16 residues. The CDR3 DNA follows: TGTGCCAGCAGCCCGGGACTAGCGGGAGTCGTATACGAGCAGTACTTC. Translation gives CASSPGLAGVVYEQYF.

The chain carries TRBV4-2 and TRBJ2-3; tentatively, D is TRBD2 (5 bases). The CDR3 is 16 amino acids. The V and J ends lost 0 bases and 0 bases respectively, with 10 bases between them. Germline V gene lookup returns CDR1 LGHNA and CDR2 YNFKEQ. The CDR3 loop is CASSQDIWRSTDTQYF. The CDR3 region has the DNA TGTGCCAGCAGCCAAGATATTTGGAGGAGCACAGATACGCAGTATTTT.

The genes are TRBV15 and TRBJ1-5; 7 bases align to TRBD1. The CDR3 extends over 16 amino acids. Germline CDR1 LNHNV, CDR2 YYDKDF (reference sequence). Trimming cost V 1 base and J 6 bases; bases outside gene matches: 9. The CDR3 reads CATSRGTGTEAQPQHF. DNA of the CDR3: TGTGCCACCAGCAGAGGAACCGGGACAGAAGCTCAGCCCCAGCATTTT.

The chain links TRBV6-1 to TRBJ1-2; D is undetermined. Trimming stripped 2 bases from V and 4 bases from J, with 8 bases between. CDR1 and CDR2 from the germline V gene are MNHNS and SASEGT. The length of the CDR3 is 13 residues. CDR3 in amino acids: CASSERASYGYTF. The CDR3 DNA reads TGTGCCAGCAGTGAAAGGGCAAGCTATGGCTACACCTTC.

This sequence joins TRBV12-3 or TRBV12-4 and TRBJ1-1; perhaps TRBD1 as D (5 bases). The CDR3 sequence is 13 residues long. V lost 3 bases and J lost 7, with 12 bases in between. DNA of the CDR3: TGTGCCAGCAGTTTCGGGCAGGGCCTTGAAGCTTTCTTT. It yields the protein CASSFGQGLEAFF.

This chain connects TRBV24-1 to TRBJ2-7, with 8 bases matching TRBD2. The junction had 14 bases not matched to a gene; V was cut back by 4 bases and J by 7 bases. The CDR3 is 16 residues long. From germline, CDR1 is KGHDR and CDR2 SFDVKD. The DNA of the CDR3 is TGTGCCACCAGTGACCCCCGGCAGGGGAGCGGGGGAGAGCAGTACTTC. Translation gives CATSDPRQGSGGEQYF.

This clone was seen once. The chain combines TRBV9 with TRBJ2-2, with TRBD1 identical over 10 bases. The V segment lost 0 bases and the J segment 5 bases; nucleotides outside the gene matches: 1. Germline CDR1 reads SGDLS; CDR2 reads YYNGEE. The CDR3 runs to 15 residues. The CDR3 DNA follows: TGTGCCAGCAGCGTAGGGACAGGGGGTACCGGGGAGCTGTTTTTT. This gives the protein CASSVGTGGTGELFF.

The V call is TRBV7-9, the J call TRBJ2-1; D is perhaps TRBD2 (5 bases). Germline V gene data show CDR1 as SEHNR and CDR2 as FQNEAQ (reference sequence). The CDR3 loop spans 14 amino acids. Trimming removed 3 bases at V and 12 bases at J, with 18 bases between. CDR3 nucleotide sequence: TGTGCCAGCAGCTTTGCTCGGGAAGTGATACGGCAGTTCTTC. Encoded protein: CASSFAREVIRQFF.

The chain has TRBV6-5 and TRBJ2-1; no firm D call. Germline CDR1 MNHEY, CDR2 SVGAGI. V lost 6 bases and J 7 bases, leaving 7 bases between the germline ends. There are 11 residues in the CDR3. The DNA for the CDR3 is TGTGCCAGCAGAGTTTATAATGAGCAGTTCTTC. Translated: CASRVYNEQFF.

The chain employs TRBV7-9 and TRBJ2-5, with a weak D call TRBD2 (6 bases). The CDR3 spans 16 residues. Germline CDR1 is SEHNR and CDR2 is FQNEAQ (reference sequence). Trimming removed 4 bases from V and 9 bases from J, with 24 bases in between. CDR3 loop: CASSYLGQDMGLSQYF. CDR3 coding DNA: TGTGCCAGCAGCTACTTAGGGCAGGACATGGGACTGTCCCAGTACTTC.

The rearrangement joins TRBV7-8 to TRBJ2-2; 12 bases match TRBD2. J was trimmed by 7 bases and V by 3 bases; bases with no gene match: 6. Germline CDR1 reads SGHVS; CDR2 reads FQNEAQ. This CDR3 has 16 residues. Written as DNA, the CDR3 is TGTGCCAGCAGCTTCCGGACTAGCGGGAAAAGCGGGGAGCTGTTTTTT. It encodes CASSFRTSGKSGELFF.

This chain joins TRBV19 and TRBJ2-7; D is ambiguous. V gave up 5 bases and J gave up 3 bases, with 11 bases separating them. The CDR3 sequence is 13 residues long. Per germline, CDR1 LNHDA and CDR2 SQIVND (reference sequence). The CDR3 is CASSLGYNYEQYF. CDR3 sequence (DNA): TGTGCCAGTAGTTTAGGCTACAACTACGAGCAGTACTTC.

The chain carries TRBV28 and TRBJ2-7; TRBD1 aligns across 8 bases. Losses at the gene ends were 10 bases for V and 0 bases for J; bases not matched to a gene: 8. There are 14 residues in the CDR3. Germline CDR1 and CDR2: MDHEN and SYDVKM. Here the CDR3 DNA reads TGTGCCACCGATGGACAGGGTAGCTCCTACGAGCAGTACTTC. It is translated as CATDGQGSSYEQYF.

The chain combines TRBV12-3 or TRBV12-4 with TRBJ2-7, with no clear D. The CDR3 covers 12 residues. V shed 6 bases and J shed 6 bases, with 12 bases lying between them. For the CDR3, the DNA is TGTGCCAGCAGCCCAACCTTGGGCGAGCAGTACTTC. Amino acids: CASSPTLGEQYF.

The rearrangement joins TRBV18 to TRBJ2-2; 9 nucleotides agree with TRBD2. The trim removed 5 bases at V and 5 bases at J, leaving 6 bases unmatched. The germline V gene has CDR1 KGHSH and CDR2 LQKENI. The CDR3 has 15 residues. The CDR3 nucleotides are TGTGCCAGCTCATCCCGGACTAGCGCAACCGGGGAGCTGTTTTTT. It translates to CASSSRTSATGELFF.

This clone was seen a handful of times. In DNA form, the CDR3 reads TGTGCCAGCAGTTACTCGAGGACGGTAGGAAACACCATATATTTT. Translating gives CASSYSRTVGNTIYF. The chain employs TRBV6-5 and TRBJ1-3; D is ambiguous. V was trimmed by 0 bases and J by 4 bases, leaving 10 bases between them. The germline gives CDR1 MNHEY, CDR2 SVGAGI. CDR3 length: 15 amino acids.

J is TRBJ2-1 and V is TRBV7-9; TRBD2 agrees at 9 bases. Germline V lookup: CDR1 SEHNR, CDR2 FQNEAQ (reference sequence). The CDR3 is 15 amino acids. The trim removed 3 bases at V and 9 bases at J, leaving 9 bases unmatched. Written as DNA, the CDR3 is TGTGCCAGCAGCTTCCAGGCGGGAGGGACTCTTGAGCAGTTCTTC. Residues: CASSFQAGGTLEQFF.

In DNA form, the CDR3 reads TGTGCCAGCAGCCGACATAATTCACCCCTCCACTTT. Translated, it gives CASSRHNSPLHF. The chain combines TRBV16 with TRBJ1-6; D not certain. Germline V CDR1 and CDR2: KGHSY, FQNENV. With 4 bases removed from V and 5 bases from J, the gap between germline ends came to 3 bases. The CDR3 runs 12 residues.